The entry below describes one T cell receptor beta chain. The antigen is unknown. PCR primers comprised 60 Vbeta and 13 Jbeta primers. TCRdb keeps only in-frame clones here, not all; method: immunoSEQ multiplex PCR. Of 150,000 to 200,000 clones in the sample, 81% are singletons; the top ten hold more than 1.5%. This entry comes from a study of cytomegalovirus exposure and HLA in healthy donors. The J segment lost 2 bases and the V segment lost 6 bases, leaving 7 bases of the junction unmatched. The CDR3 is 15 residues long. CDR1 is SGHDT and CDR2 is YYEEEE in the germline V gene. Whole-study findings and limits: Confirmation was obtained in vitro that a few CMV-associated chains are specific for CMV antigens.

This receptor was taken from a man between 18 and 29 years old in good health and CMV-seronegative. The chain joins TRBV5-6 to TRBJ1-4; 7 bases agree with TRBD1. The sample consisted of PBMCs. As DNA, the CDR3 is TGTGCCAGCACCGACTGGGACAGTACTAATGAAAAACTGTTTTTT. This translates into CASTDWDSTNEKLFF.